Below are 20 T cell receptor beta chains sequenced from a single sample in a study of blood T cell repertoires in COVID-19. Repertoires were generated with immunoSEQ multiplex PCR, while TCRdb's copy carries only in-frame clones and drops some. The repertoire consists of under 250,000 clones, with about 91% occurring once and the leading ten covering about 5%. The specimen was peripheral blood. The receptors shown here come from a woman aged 40 to 49 with acute or convalescent COVID-19.

The V gene is TRBV6-5, the J gene TRBJ1-6, with 8 bases lining up with TRBD1. Germline lookup yields CDR1 MNHEY and CDR2 SVGAGI. The CDR3 loop spans 15 amino acids. The junction had 4 bases not matched to a gene; V was cut back by 5 bases and J by 4 bases. DNA of the CDR3: TGTGCCAGCAGTCGGACAGGGTCGTATAATTCACCCCTCCACTTT. Translating gives CASSRTGSYNSPLHF.

The chain carries TRBV11-2 and TRBJ2-7, with TRBD2 matching over 8 bases. Looked up from germline, CDR1 is SGHAT and CDR2 is FQNNGV. There are 15 residues in the CDR3. CDR3 region: CASSRSGGALGERYV. In DNA form, the CDR3 reads TGTGCCAGCAGCCGGTCCGGGGGGGCACTCGGGGAGCGGTACGTC.

CDR3 region: CASSPRDSWAYGYTF. CDR3 nucleotide sequence: TGTGCCAGTAGTCCCCGGGACTCGTGGGCGTATGGCTACACCTTC. The rearrangement links TRBV19 to TRBJ1-2, with a weak D call TRBD1 (5 bases). The CDR3 sequence is 15 residues long. Trimming cost V 5 bases and J 5 bases, with 18 bases left between them. The germline V gene encodes CDR1 LNHDA and CDR2 SQIVND (reference sequence).

CDR3 bases: TGTGCCAGCAGAGACAGGGGTGGGGGTGATTCACCCCTCCACTTT. Translated, it gives CASRDRGGGDSPLHF. The chain combines TRBV6-5 with TRBJ1-6; TRBD1 matches 8 bases. V shed 6 bases and J 8 bases; nucleotides not matched to a gene: 9. The germline gives CDR1 MNHEY, CDR2 SVGAGI. CDR3 size: 15 residues.

The genes are TRBV3-1 (or the pseudogene TRBV3-2) and TRBJ2-5; possibly TRBD2 for D (7 bases). The V and J ends lost 0 bases and 1 base respectively, with 12 bases between them. The germline V gene has CDR1 LGHDT and CDR2 YNNKEL (reference sequence). The CDR3 is made up of 16 amino acids. CDR3: CASSQEGGGVQETQYF. The CDR3 DNA follows: TGTGCCAGCAGCCAAGAAGGAGGGGGGGTCCAAGAGACCCAGTACTTC.

The J gene is TRBJ1-5, the V gene TRBV6-1, with TRBD1 matching over 8 bases. Germline CDR1 reads MNHNS; CDR2 reads SASEGT. V gave up 4 bases and J gave up 0 bases; unmatched junction bases: 5. The CDR3 length is 16 residues. The CDR3 protein is CASSVQGELSNQPQHF. In DNA form, the CDR3 reads TGTGCCAGCAGTGTACAGGGGGAGCTTAGCAATCAGCCCCAGCATTTT.

V and J are TRBV5-1 and TRBJ1-2; 9 bases align to TRBD1. Trimming cost V 0 bases and J 2 bases; bases outside gene matches: 5. Germline assignment: CDR1 SGHRS and CDR2 YFSETQ. The CDR3 covers 16 residues. The chain's CDR3 is CASSLDPGTGNYGYTF. CDR3 bases: TGCGCCAGCAGCTTGGACCCGGGGACAGGGAACTATGGCTACACCTTC.

This chain links TRBV5-1 with TRBJ1-2, with unresolved D. The V end lost 0 bases, the J end lost 8 bases, and 8 bases lay between the germline ends. CDR1 is SGHRS, CDR2 YFSETQ, per germline. The CDR3 is made up of 12 amino acids. CDR3 DNA: TGCGCCAGCAGCTTGGCAGGTGAGGGCTACACCTTC. Translated: CASSLAGEGYTF.

V and J are TRBV25-1 and TRBJ1-1; D gene unclear. The V end was cut by 5 bases, the J end by 1 base, with 5 bases between. The length of the CDR3 is 12 residues. Germline V gene data show CDR1 as MGHDK and CDR2 as SYGVNS. CDR3 protein: CASSRGNTEAFF. The CDR3 coding sequence is TGTGCCAGCAGTCGCGGGAACACTGAAGCTTTCTTT.

The rearrangement joins TRBV25-1 to TRBJ1-4; 7 bases align to TRBD1. Germline loops: CDR1 MGHDK, CDR2 SYGVNS. V was pared by 2 bases and J by 4 bases, with 7 bases of the junction left unmatched. The CDR3 consists of 16 residues. The CDR3 bases are TGTGCCAGCAGTGAAAGCTCGGGACAGTTTAATGAAAAACTGTTTTTT. Translating it yields CASSESSGQFNEKLFF.

V and J are TRBV9 and TRBJ1-1; no clear D gene. The V and J ends lost 0 bases and 2 bases respectively, with 8 bases between them. This CDR3 spans 14 amino acids. Germline V gene data show CDR1 as SGDLS and CDR2 as YYNGEE. The CDR3 DNA sequence: TGTGCCAGCAGCGTAGTAACTGCTAACACTGAAGCTTTCTTT. This sequence encodes CASSVVTANTEAFF. Complete variable domain (other parts from reference TRBV9 and TRBJ1-1): DSGVTQTPKHLITATGQRVTLRCSPRSGDLSVYWYQQSLDQGLQFLIQYYNGEERAKGNILERFSAQQFPDLHSELNLSSLELGDSALYFCASSVVTANTEAFFGQGTRLTVV.

The chain uses TRBV24-1 and TRBJ1-5, with 9 bases identical to TRBD1. The CDR3 length is 16 residues. The trim removed 4 bases at V and 5 bases at J, leaving 8 bases unmatched. Germline-derived CDR1 and CDR2 are KGHDR and SFDVKD. In DNA, the CDR3 is TGTGCCACCAGTGAATCCCGGGACAGGGATTATCAGCCCCAGCATTTT. Translating gives CATSESRDRDYQPQHF.

This clone was observed once. This chain's CDR3 is CASSLAGIYGYTF. CDR3 coding DNA: TGTGCCAGCAGTTTAGCCGGGATCTATGGCTACACCTTC. The chain employs TRBV28 and TRBJ1-2; D remains ambiguous. Germline V gene lookup returns CDR1 MDHEN and CDR2 SYDVKM. This CDR3 is built from 13 residues. V lost 2 bases, J lost 4 bases, and 8 bases lay in between.

The V gene is TRBV11-3, the J gene TRBJ1-1, with TRBD1 matching over 8 bases. The length of the CDR3 is 12 residues. CDR1 is SGHNT and CDR2 is YENEEA in the germline V gene. V shed 8 bases, J shed 4 bases, and the junction held 3 bases outside the gene matches. CDR3 loop: CASSTGGTEAFF. In DNA form, the CDR3 reads TGTGCCAGCTCTACAGGGGGCACTGAAGCTTTCTTT.

This chain uses TRBV5-1 with TRBJ2-3, with 12 bases that match TRBD2. From germline, CDR1 is SGHRS and CDR2 YFSETQ. With V trimmed by 3 bases and J by 5 bases, 1 base remained unmatched. The CDR3 is 14 amino acids. DNA of the CDR3: TGCGCCAGCAGCTCGACTAGCGGGGGAGATACGCAGTATTTT. Encoded protein: CASSSTSGGDTQYF.

This chain connects TRBV2 to TRBJ2-5; D ambiguous. Germline V gives CDR1 SNHLY, CDR2 FYNNEI. V lost 7 bases to trimming and J lost 2 bases, with 14 bases between them. This CDR3 region has 14 residues. This CDR3 reads CASTPEAVQETQYF. The CDR3 DNA sequence: TGTGCCAGCACCCCTGAGGCAGTACAAGAGACCCAGTACTTC.

V is TRBV7-8 and J is TRBJ1-3; D may be TRBD1 (5 bases). V was clipped by 5 bases and J by 4 bases, with 21 bases between them. The germline V gene has CDR1 SGHVS and CDR2 FQNEAQ. This CDR3 is 17 amino acids long. In nucleotides, the CDR3 is TGTGCCAGCAGCCAATATTACGGGACTCAGGGAGGAAACACCATATATTTT. This encodes CASSQYYGTQGGNTIYF.

V gene TRBV5-1 combines with J gene TRBJ2-5, with 10 bases fitting TRBD1. After removal of 9 bases from V and 4 bases from J, the junction contained 12 bases not matched to a gene. Germline lookup yields CDR1 SGHRS and CDR2 YFSETQ. This CDR3 is 15 amino acids long. CDR3 amino acids: CATSPGTGAGETQYF. The CDR3 DNA reads TGCGCCACCAGTCCCGGGACAGGGGCCGGAGAGACCCAGTACTTC.

The V call is TRBV11-2, the J call TRBJ2-1; 9 nucleotides align to TRBD2. With 2 bases clipped from V and 10 bases from J, the junction kept 6 bases outside the gene matches. Germline CDR1 and CDR2: SGHAT and FQNNGV. CDR3 size: 14 residues. This CDR3 is CASSLQRGAGEQFF. CDR3 DNA: TGTGCCAGCAGCTTACAGCGGGGGGCGGGCGAGCAGTTCTTC.

This clone showed up just a few times. This chain uses TRBV5-1 with TRBJ2-2; weak D call: TRBD2 (5 bases). Trimming shortened V by 6 bases and J by 6 bases, and 15 bases separated the two germline ends. Germline V gives CDR1 SGHRS, CDR2 YFSETQ. CDR3 length: 14 residues. The CDR3 loop reads CASTPGRDSGELFF. The DNA for the CDR3 is TGCGCCAGCACCCCGGGTCGGGATTCCGGGGAGCTGTTTTTT. Using reference TRBV5-1 and TRBJ2-2 for the parts outside the CDR3, the full variable domain is KAGVTQTPRYLIKTRGQQVTLSCSPISGHRSVSWYQQTPGQGLQFLFEYFSETQRNKGNFPGRFSGRQFSNSRSEMNVSTLELGDSALYLCASTPGRDSGELFFGEGSRLTVL.